The 24 T cell receptor beta chains below were found in one sample sequenced in a study of T-cell reconstitution after alpha-beta-depleted transplantation in children. The authors prepared the TCRbeta library with unique molecular identifiers. One entry per CDR3 protein, called by TCRdb with MiXCR from the PCR reads. The sample shows 450,000 to 700,000 distinct CDR3 sequences, over 20% of them seen only once. The sequenced sample was PBMCs, obtained before TCRalphabeta/CD19-depleted stem cell transplant. These TCRs come from a boy younger than two with Wiskott-Aldrich syndrome, due to receive a stem cell transplant.

This chain's CDR3 is CASRAGLDYEQYF. The CDR3 region has the DNA TGTGCCAGCAGGGCAGGGTTGGACTACGAGCAGTACTTC. The genes are TRBV2 and TRBJ2-7, with a possible D match to TRBD1 (5 bases). Germline values: CDR1 SNHLY, CDR2 FYNNEI. This CDR3 region has 13 residues. The V end lost 6 bases, the J end lost 3 bases, and 12 bases lay between the germline ends.

The rearrangement joins TRBV7-6 to TRBJ1-4, with D perhaps TRBD1 (5 bases). Looked up from germline, CDR1 is SGHVS and CDR2 is FNYEAQ. V shed 5 bases and J shed 4 bases, with 14 bases lying between them. The CDR3 totals 15 residues. The DNA of the CDR3 is TGTGCCAGCAGCCGATACCAGGGTTTTAATGAAAAACTGTTTTTT. Protein sequence: CASSRYQGFNEKLFF.

V is TRBV5-1 and J is TRBJ2-3, with 8 bases that match TRBD2. The CDR3 sequence is 15 residues long. Germline V gene data show CDR1 as SGHRS and CDR2 as YFSETQ. J was trimmed by 4 bases and V by 3 bases; bases with no gene match: 7. The CDR3 spells CASSWSGRAPDTQYF. The CDR3 bases are TGCGCCAGCAGCTGGAGCGGGAGAGCGCCAGATACGCAGTATTTT.

The count of this clonotype is one. The rearrangement joins TRBV19 to TRBJ2-1; D unresolved. CDR3 length: 15 residues. CDR1 LNHDA and CDR2 SQIVND come from the germline V gene (reference sequence). V gave up 4 bases and J gave up 0 bases, with 10 bases separating them. The CDR3 is CASSRSRGSYNEQFF. As DNA, the CDR3 is TGTGCCAGTAGTAGGTCGCGCGGCTCCTACAATGAGCAGTTCTTC.

This clonotype was counted a few times. The chain has TRBV27 and TRBJ2-1; unclear D gene. The CDR3 has 15 amino acids. The ends were cut back, 5 bases at V and 1 base at J, with 12 bases in the middle. Looked up from germline, CDR1 is MNHEY and CDR2 is SMNVEV (reference sequence). CDR3 nucleotides: TGTGCCAGCAGTACCTTACAGATTTCCTACAATGAGCAGTTCTTC. This translates into CASSTLQISYNEQFF.

The rearrangement joins TRBV5-1 to TRBJ2-1, with TRBD2 matching 7 bases. CDR1 and CDR2 (germline): SGHRS, YFSETQ. The V gene end was trimmed by 0 bases and the J gene end by 3 bases; junction bases not matched to a gene: 12. The CDR3 is 18 amino acids. CDR3 residues: CASSLAFSRREIYNEQFF. In DNA, the CDR3 is TGCGCCAGCAGCTTGGCCTTTTCGAGGCGGGAGATCTACAATGAGCAGTTCTTC.

This clonotype was found a few times. The gene calls are TRBV12-3 or TRBV12-4 and TRBJ2-1; D remains ambiguous. Trimming removed 6 bases at V and 10 bases at J, with 19 bases between. CDR3 length: 14 residues. DNA of the CDR3: TGTGCCAGCAGCAAAGACTCCCTAACCGAGGAGCAGTTCTTC. Protein product: CASSKDSLTEEQFF.

The chain is built from TRBV4-2 and TRBJ2-1, with 9 nucleotides matching TRBD2. The CDR3 is made up of 19 amino acids. From germline, CDR1 is LGHNA and CDR2 YNFKEQ. The trim removed 0 bases at V and 5 bases at J, leaving 14 bases unmatched. This CDR3 is CASSQERGAGGPSDNEQFF. Written as DNA, the CDR3 is TGTGCCAGCAGCCAAGAGAGAGGGGCGGGAGGGCCCTCTGACAATGAGCAGTTCTTC.

This clonotype was counted a few times. The gene calls are TRBV7-3 and TRBJ2-7, with D possibly being TRBD1 (5 bases). CDR1 is SGHTA and CDR2 is FQGTGA in the germline V gene. The CDR3 is made up of 14 amino acids. The V end was cut by 2 bases, the J end by 3 bases, with 11 bases between. In DNA form, the CDR3 reads TGTGCCAGCAGCTTATCTAGGGGAAACTACGAGCAGTACTTC. Its protein product is CASSLSRGNYEQYF.

The J gene is TRBJ2-5, the V gene TRBV5-4; a possible D gene is TRBD2 (7 bases). Between the trimmed V and J ends, which lost 5 bases and 3 bases, there was a span of 23 bases. Germline V gene sequence: CDR1 SGHNT, CDR2 YYREEE (reference sequence). The CDR3 is 17 amino acids. The CDR3 DNA is TGTGCCAGCAGTAAGATACGGCGGGAGAGGGGGGAAGAGACCCAGTACTTC. Translated, it gives CASSKIRRERGEETQYF.

A few counts support this clonotype. The chain joins TRBV15 to TRBJ1-4; D remains unclear. The CDR3 loop spans 12 amino acids. Trimming removed 9 bases from V and 8 bases from J, with 13 bases in between. In germline, CDR1 is LNHNV, CDR2 YYDKDF (reference sequence). CDR3 sequence (DNA): TGTGCCACGGGTCAGCTTTCGGAAAAACTGTTTTTT. It yields the protein CATGQLSEKLFF.

V usage is TRBV5-1 and J usage is TRBJ1-2; TRBD1 matches 7 bases. V shed 0 bases, J shed 8 bases, and the junction held 7 bases outside the gene matches. The length of the CDR3 is 14 residues. Germline V gene data show CDR1 as SGHRS and CDR2 as YFSETQ. DNA for the CDR3: TGCGCCAGCAGCTTGGCCGGGACAGCTGGAGGCTACACCTTC. Translation gives CASSLAGTAGGYTF.

The chain links TRBV3-1 to TRBJ2-5, with D unclear. V gave up 4 bases and J gave up 5 bases, with 14 bases separating them. CDR3 length: 14 residues. CDR1 and CDR2 from the germline V gene are LGHDT and YNNKEL (reference sequence). CDR3 nucleotide sequence: TGTGCCAGCAGCCCGATTATCCTTACTGAGACCCAGTACTTC. This codes for CASSPIILTETQYF.

V usage is TRBV5-6 and J usage is TRBJ2-5; D may be TRBD1 or TRBD2 (5 bases each). CDR3 length equals 15 residues. Germline loops: CDR1 SGHDT, CDR2 YYEEEE. V gave up 0 bases and J gave up 1 base, with 10 bases separating them. For the CDR3, the DNA is TGTGCCAGCAGCTTGGGGGACCGCTTCCAAGAGACCCAGTACTTC. Translating it yields CASSLGDRFQETQYF.

V and J are TRBV24-1 and TRBJ2-7; 7 bases fit TRBD1. The CDR3 runs 16 residues. J was trimmed by 0 bases and V by 3 bases; bases with no gene match: 7. Germline-derived CDR1 and CDR2 are KGHDR and SFDVKD. The CDR3 reads CATSDPGQDNSYEQYF. DNA of the CDR3: TGTGCCACCAGTGATCCCGGACAGGACAACTCCTACGAGCAGTACTTC.

The rearrangement links TRBV12-3 or TRBV12-4 to TRBJ2-7; D not resolved. Trimming left V 3 bases short and J 2 bases short, with 11 bases between. The CDR3 has 14 amino acids. CDR3 DNA: TGTGCCAGCAGTTTGGGGTCAGGCCCCTACGAGCAGTACTTC. Its translation: CASSLGSGPYEQYF.

The rearrangement links TRBV5-1 to TRBJ2-5; 7 bases align to TRBD2. The J segment lost 1 base and the V segment lost 6 bases, leaving 12 bases of the junction unmatched. The CDR3 runs to 16 residues. Germline loops: CDR1 SGHRS, CDR2 YFSETQ. This CDR3 is CASTLLPGTTQETQYF. Written as DNA, the CDR3 is TGCGCCAGCACCCTTTTACCCGGGACTACCCAAGAGACCCAGTACTTC.

This clonotype was found a few times. The chain combines TRBV7-9 with TRBJ1-4; TRBD1 matches 9 bases. V lost 5 bases to trimming and J lost 5 bases; unmatched junction nucleotides: 6. The germline CDR1 and CDR2 sequences are SEHNR and FQNEAQ (reference sequence). The CDR3 has 15 amino acids. CDR3 nucleotide sequence: TGTGCCAGCAGCCCCGGGACAGGGAAAAATGAAAAACTGTTTTTT. This codes for CASSPGTGKNEKLFF. The full variable domain, in which reference TRBV7-9 and TRBJ1-4 provide the parts outside the CDR3, is DTGVSQNPRHKITKRGQNVTFRCDPISEHNRLYWYRQTLGQGPEFLTYFQNEAQLEKSRLLSDRFSAERPKGSFSTLEIQRTEQGDSAMYLCASSPGTGKNEKLFFGSGTQLSVL.

The chain is built from TRBV5-1 and TRBJ2-7; the match to TRBD2 covers 7 bases. The germline gives CDR1 SGHRS, CDR2 YFSETQ. CDR3 size: 15 residues. J gave up 4 bases and V 0 bases, and 7 bases lay outside the gene matches. The CDR3 DNA is TGCGCCAGCAGCTTGGCCGGGAGGACGGGATACGAGCAGTACTTC. This translates into CASSLAGRTGYEQYF.

The J gene is TRBJ1-1, the V gene TRBV11-2; possibly TRBD1 for D (5 bases). The germline V and J ends were trimmed by 1 base and 4 bases, with 13 bases remaining between them. CDR1 SGHAT and CDR2 FQNNGV come from the germline V gene. CDR3 length: 15 amino acids. The CDR3 nucleotides read TGTGCCAGCAGCTTAGGGGTCAGGGAGGGCACTGAAGCTTTCTTT. Residues: CASSLGVREGTEAFF.

This clonotype has more than one count but fewer than ten. The chain links TRBV20-1 to TRBJ2-2; TRBD2 aligns across 7 bases. This CDR3 spans 17 amino acids. Germline lookup yields CDR1 DFQATT and CDR2 SNEGSKA (reference sequence). Losses at the gene ends were 1 base for V and 5 bases for J; bases not matched to a gene: 13. The CDR3 DNA follows: TGCAGTGCTAGAGCACACCGGGGAGCGGGACTTACCGGGGAGCTGTTTTTT. Protein product: CSARAHRGAGLTGELFF.

In its sample, this clonotype was seen a few times. This chain joins TRBV5-6 and TRBJ2-5; D not certain. The germline V gene has CDR1 SGHDT and CDR2 YYEEEE. The V and J ends lost 2 bases and 2 bases respectively, with 16 bases between them. The CDR3 has 16 amino acids. Here the CDR3 DNA reads TGTGCCAGCAGCTTAACTTTGGTTGAGGTACAAGAGACCCAGTACTTC. This gives the protein CASSLTLVEVQETQYF.

This clonotype was seen more than once but under ten times. The V and J genes are TRBV20-1 and TRBJ2-1; D is ambiguous. The CDR3 totals 11 residues. CDR1 and CDR2 from the germline V gene are DFQATT and SNEGSKA (reference sequence). V shed 6 bases and J shed 4 bases, with 7 bases lying between them. In nucleotides, the CDR3 is TGCAGTGCCCTCATGTACAATGAGCAGTTCTTC. This codes for CSALMYNEQFF.

In its sample, this clonotype was seen a few times. V gene TRBV3-1 combines with J gene TRBJ2-2, with 8 bases fitting TRBD2. This CDR3 contains 20 residues. J was trimmed by 2 bases and V by 4 bases; bases with no gene match: 18. Germline CDR1 is LGHDT and CDR2 is YNNKEL (reference sequence). The CDR3 loop reads CASSPFLGREEDRNTGELFF. In DNA, the CDR3 is TGTGCCAGCAGCCCTTTCTTAGGGCGGGAGGAGGATAGAAACACCGGGGAGCTGTTTTTT. Variable domain in full (rest from reference TRBV3-1 and TRBJ2-2): DTAVSQTPKYLVTQMGNDKSIKCEQNLGHDTMYWYKQDSKKFLKIMFSYNNKELIINETVPNRFSPKSPDKAHLNLHINSLELGDSAVYFCASSPFLGREEDRNTGELFFGEGSRLTVL.